This entry concerns a single T cell receptor beta chain. Its antigen remains unidentified. This entry comes from a study of Graves' ophthalmopathy and Graves' hyperthyroidism. Study-level results: The model predicted progression of ophthalmopathy with a sensitivity of 60% to 71%, and its specificity was 72% to 80%.

Uncontrolled infections, other autoimmune diseases, pregnancy or lactation barred patients from enrollment. Germline CDR1 is ENHRY and CDR2 is SYGVKD. Losses at the gene ends were 6 bases for V and 11 bases for J; bases not matched to a gene: 15. The CDR3 has 15 amino acids. Transcripts of RNA were the source for amplifying TCR beta CDR3 regions. Second-round multiplex PCR followed a first-round RT-PCR using HTBI primers. TCRdb independently ran MiXCR on the multiplex PCR reads; one entry per CDR3 protein. The table includes around 660,000 distinct CDR3 sequences, over 40% detected once. This clonotype was sampled from an adult man with Graves' ophthalmopathy. The chain links TRBV10-3 to TRBJ1-5; 8 bases map to TRBD1. The sample comprised peripheral blood. CDR3 sequence: CAISPQGAGETSQHF. The CDR3 DNA reads TGTGCCATCAGCCCCCAGGGGGCAGGTGAAACGTCCCAGCATTTT.